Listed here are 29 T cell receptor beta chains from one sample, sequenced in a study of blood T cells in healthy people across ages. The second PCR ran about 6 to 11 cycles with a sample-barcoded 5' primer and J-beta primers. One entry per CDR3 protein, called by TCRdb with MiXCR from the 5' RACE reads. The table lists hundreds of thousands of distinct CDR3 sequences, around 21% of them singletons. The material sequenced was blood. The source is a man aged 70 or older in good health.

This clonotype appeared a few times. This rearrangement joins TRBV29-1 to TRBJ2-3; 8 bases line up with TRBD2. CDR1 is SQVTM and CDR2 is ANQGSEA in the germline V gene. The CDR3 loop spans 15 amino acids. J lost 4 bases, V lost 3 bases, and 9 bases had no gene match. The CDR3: CSVEYSGRAADTQYF. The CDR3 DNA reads TGCAGCGTTGAGTATTCCGGGAGGGCCGCAGATACGCAGTATTTT.

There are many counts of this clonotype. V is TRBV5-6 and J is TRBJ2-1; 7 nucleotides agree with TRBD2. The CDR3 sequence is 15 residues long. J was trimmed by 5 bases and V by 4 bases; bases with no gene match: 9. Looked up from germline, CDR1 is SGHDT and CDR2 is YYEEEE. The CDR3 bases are TGTGCCAGCAGCGGATGGCGGGAGCCCAACAATGAGCAGTTCTTC. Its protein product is CASSGWREPNNEQFF. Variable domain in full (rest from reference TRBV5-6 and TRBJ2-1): DAGVTQSPTHLIKTRGQQVTLRCSPKSGHDTVSWYQQALGQGPQFIFQYYEEEERQRGNFPDRFSGHQFPNYSSELNVNALLLGDSALYLCASSGWREPNNEQFFGPGTRLTVL.

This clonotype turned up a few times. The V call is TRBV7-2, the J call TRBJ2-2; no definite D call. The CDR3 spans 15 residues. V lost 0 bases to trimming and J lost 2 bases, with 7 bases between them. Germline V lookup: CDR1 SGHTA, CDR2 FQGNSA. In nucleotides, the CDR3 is TGTGCCAGCAGCTTAGCATATACCAACACCGGGGAGCTGTTTTTT. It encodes CASSLAYTNTGELFF.

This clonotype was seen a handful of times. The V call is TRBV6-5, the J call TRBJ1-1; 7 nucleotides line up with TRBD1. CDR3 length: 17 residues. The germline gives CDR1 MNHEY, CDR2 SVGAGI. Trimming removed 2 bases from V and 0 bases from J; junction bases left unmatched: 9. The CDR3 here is CASSYATGDSVNTEAFF. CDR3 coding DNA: TGTGCCAGCAGTTACGCGACTGGGGACAGCGTGAACACTGAAGCTTTCTTT.

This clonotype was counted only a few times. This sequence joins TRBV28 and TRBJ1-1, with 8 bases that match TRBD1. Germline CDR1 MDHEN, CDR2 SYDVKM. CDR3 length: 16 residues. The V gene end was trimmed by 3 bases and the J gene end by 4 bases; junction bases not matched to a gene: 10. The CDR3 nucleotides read TGTGCCAGCAGTTTTGGGCAGGGGGCTCGGGGCACTGAAGCTTTCTTT. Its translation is CASSFGQGARGTEAFF.

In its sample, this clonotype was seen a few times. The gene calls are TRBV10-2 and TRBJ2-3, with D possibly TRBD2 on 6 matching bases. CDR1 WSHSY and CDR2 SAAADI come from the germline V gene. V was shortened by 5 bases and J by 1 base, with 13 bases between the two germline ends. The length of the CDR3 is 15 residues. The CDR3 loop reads CASSLEGPGTDTQYF. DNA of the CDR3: TGCGCCAGCAGTTTGGAGGGACCGGGCACAGATACGCAGTATTTT.

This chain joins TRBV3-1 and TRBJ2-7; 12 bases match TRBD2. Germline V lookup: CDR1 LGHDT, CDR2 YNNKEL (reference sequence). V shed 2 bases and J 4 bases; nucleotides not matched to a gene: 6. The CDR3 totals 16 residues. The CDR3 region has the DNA TGTGCCAGCAGCCAACAGGTGACTAGCGGGAGTTACGAGCAGTACTTC. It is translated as CASSQQVTSGSYEQYF.

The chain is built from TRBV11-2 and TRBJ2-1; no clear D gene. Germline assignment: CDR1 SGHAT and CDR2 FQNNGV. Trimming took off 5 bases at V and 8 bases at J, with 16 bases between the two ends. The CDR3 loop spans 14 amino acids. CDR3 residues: CASSLTGRSDEQFF. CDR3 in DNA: TGTGCCAGCAGCCTGACTGGCAGATCTGATGAGCAGTTCTTC.

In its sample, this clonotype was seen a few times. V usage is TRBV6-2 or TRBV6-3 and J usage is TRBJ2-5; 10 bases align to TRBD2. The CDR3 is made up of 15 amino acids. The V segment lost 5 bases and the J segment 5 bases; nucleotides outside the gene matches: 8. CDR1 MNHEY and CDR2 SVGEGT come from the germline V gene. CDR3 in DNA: TGTGCCAGCAGTCCTAGCGGGAGTCTGTCGGAGACCCAGTACTTC. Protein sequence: CASSPSGSLSETQYF.

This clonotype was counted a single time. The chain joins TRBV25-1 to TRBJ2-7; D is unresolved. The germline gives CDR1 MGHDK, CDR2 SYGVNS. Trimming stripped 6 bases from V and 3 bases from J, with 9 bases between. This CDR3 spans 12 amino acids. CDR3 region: CASRRGLYEQYF. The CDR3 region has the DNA TGTGCCAGCAGACGCGGTCTCTACGAGCAGTACTTC.

CDR3 in amino acids: CASSMRDRGNYEQYF. CDR3 coding DNA: TGTGCCAGCAGCATGAGGGACAGGGGGAACTACGAGCAGTACTTC. The chain couples TRBV9 to TRBJ2-7; 11 nucleotides align to TRBD1. Trimming removed 4 bases from V and 3 bases from J; junction bases left unmatched: 6. Looked up from germline, CDR1 is SGDLS and CDR2 is YYNGEE. This CDR3 spans 15 amino acids.

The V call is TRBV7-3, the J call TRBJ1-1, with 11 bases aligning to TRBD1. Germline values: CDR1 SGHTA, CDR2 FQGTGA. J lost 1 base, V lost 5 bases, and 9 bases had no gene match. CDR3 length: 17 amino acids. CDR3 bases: TGTGCCAGCAGCCCAGGGAGGACAGGGGGCGCGAACACTGAAGCTTTCTTT. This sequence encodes CASSPGRTGGANTEAFF.

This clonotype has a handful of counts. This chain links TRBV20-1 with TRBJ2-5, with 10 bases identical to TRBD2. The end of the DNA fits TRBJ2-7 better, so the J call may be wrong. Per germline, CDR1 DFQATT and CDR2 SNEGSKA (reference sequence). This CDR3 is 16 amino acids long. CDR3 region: CSARDASGRFSYEQYF. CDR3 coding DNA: TGCAGTGCTAGAGATGCTAGCGGGAGATTCTCCTACGAGCAGTACTTC.

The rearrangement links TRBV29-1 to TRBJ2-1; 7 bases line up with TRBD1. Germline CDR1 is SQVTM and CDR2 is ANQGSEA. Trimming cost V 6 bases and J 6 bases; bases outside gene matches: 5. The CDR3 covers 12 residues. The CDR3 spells CSVYDRVNEQFF. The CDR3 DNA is TGCAGCGTCTACGACAGGGTCAATGAGCAGTTCTTC.

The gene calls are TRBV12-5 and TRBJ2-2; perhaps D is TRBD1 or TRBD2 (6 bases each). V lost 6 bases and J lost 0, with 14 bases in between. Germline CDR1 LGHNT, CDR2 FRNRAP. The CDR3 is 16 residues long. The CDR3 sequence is CASGPEGGANTGELFF. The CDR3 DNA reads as TGTGCTAGTGGCCCCGAGGGGGGCGCGAACACCGGGGAGCTGTTTTTT.

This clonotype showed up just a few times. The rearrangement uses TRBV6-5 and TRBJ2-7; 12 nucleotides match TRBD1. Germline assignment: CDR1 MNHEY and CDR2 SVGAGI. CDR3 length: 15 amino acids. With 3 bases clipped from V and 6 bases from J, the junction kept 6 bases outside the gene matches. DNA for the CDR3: TGTGCCAGCAGTTATCGCGGGACAGGGGGCGGCGAGCAGTACTTC. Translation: CASSYRGTGGGEQYF.

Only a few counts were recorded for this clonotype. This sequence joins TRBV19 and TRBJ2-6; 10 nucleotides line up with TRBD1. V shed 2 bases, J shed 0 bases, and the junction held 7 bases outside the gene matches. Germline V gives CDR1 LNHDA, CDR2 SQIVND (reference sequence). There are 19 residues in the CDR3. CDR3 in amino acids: CASSIRGTGVFSGANVLTF. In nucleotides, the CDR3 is TGTGCCAGTAGTATACGAGGGACAGGGGTTTTCTCTGGGGCCAACGTCCTGACTTTC. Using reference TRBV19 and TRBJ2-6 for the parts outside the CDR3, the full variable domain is DGGITQSPKYLFRKEGQNVTLSCEQNLNHDAMYWYRQDPGQGLRLIYYSQIVNDFQKGDIAEGYSVSREKKESFPLTVTSAQKNPTAFYLCASSIRGTGVFSGANVLTFGAGSRLTVL.

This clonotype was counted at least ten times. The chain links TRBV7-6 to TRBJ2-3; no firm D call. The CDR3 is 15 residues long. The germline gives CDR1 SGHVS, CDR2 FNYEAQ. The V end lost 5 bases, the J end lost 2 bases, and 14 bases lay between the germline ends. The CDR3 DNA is TGTGCCAGCAGCCACTCTCGGAAGTACACAGATACGCAGTATTTT. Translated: CASSHSRKYTDTQYF. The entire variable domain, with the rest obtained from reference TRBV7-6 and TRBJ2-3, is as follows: GAGVSQSPRYKVTKRGQDVALRCDPISGHVSLYWYRQALGQGPEFLTYFNYEAQQDKSGLPNDRFSAERPEGSISTLTIQRTEQRDSAMYRCASSHSRKYTDTQYFGPGTRLTVL.

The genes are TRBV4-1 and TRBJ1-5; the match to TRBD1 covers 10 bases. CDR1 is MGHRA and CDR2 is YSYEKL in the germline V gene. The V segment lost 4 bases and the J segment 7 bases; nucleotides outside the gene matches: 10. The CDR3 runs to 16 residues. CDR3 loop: CASSLMGQGMRQPQHF. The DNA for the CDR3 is TGCGCCAGCAGCCTCATGGGACAGGGGATGAGGCAGCCCCAGCATTTT.

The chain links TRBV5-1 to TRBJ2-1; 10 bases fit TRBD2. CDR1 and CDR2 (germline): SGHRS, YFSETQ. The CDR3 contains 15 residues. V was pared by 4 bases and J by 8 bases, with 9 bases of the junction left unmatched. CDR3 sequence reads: CASSPGAGGPYEQFF. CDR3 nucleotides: TGCGCCAGCAGCCCCGGAGCGGGAGGGCCATATGAGCAGTTCTTC.

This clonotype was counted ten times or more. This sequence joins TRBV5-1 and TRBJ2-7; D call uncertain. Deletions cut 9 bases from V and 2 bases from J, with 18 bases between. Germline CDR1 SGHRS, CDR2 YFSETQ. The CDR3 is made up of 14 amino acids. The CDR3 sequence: CAKPRAGRTYEQYF. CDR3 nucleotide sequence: TGCGCCAAACCTCGGGCAGGAAGAACCTACGAGCAGTACTTC. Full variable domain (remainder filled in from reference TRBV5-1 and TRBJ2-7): KAGVTQTPRYLIKTRGQQVTLSCSPISGHRSVSWYQQTPGQGLQFLFEYFSETQRNKGNFPGRFSGRQFSNSRSEMNVSTLELGDSALYLCAKPRAGRTYEQYFGPGTRLTVT.

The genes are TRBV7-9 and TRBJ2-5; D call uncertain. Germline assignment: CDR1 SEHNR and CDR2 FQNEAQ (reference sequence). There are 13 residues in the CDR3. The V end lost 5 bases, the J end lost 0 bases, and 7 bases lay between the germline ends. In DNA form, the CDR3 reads TGTGCCAGCAGCCCGAAGGACCAAGAGACCCAGTACTTC. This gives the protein CASSPKDQETQYF.

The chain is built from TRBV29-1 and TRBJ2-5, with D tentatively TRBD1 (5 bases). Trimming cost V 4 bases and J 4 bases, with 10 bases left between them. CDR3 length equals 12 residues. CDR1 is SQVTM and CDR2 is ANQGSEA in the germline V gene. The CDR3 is CSVATAPETQYF. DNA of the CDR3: TGCAGCGTTGCGACAGCCCCAGAGACCCAGTACTTC.

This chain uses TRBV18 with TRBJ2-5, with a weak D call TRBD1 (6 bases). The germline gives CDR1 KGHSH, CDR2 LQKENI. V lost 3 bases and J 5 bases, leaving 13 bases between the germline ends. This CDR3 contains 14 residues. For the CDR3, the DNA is TGTGCCAGCTCACCGAGGCCAGGGGACGAGACCCAGTACTTC. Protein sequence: CASSPRPGDETQYF.

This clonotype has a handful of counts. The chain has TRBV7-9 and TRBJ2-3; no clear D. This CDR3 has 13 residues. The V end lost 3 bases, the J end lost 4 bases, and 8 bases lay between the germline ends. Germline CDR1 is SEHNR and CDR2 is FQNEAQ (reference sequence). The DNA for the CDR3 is TGTGCCAGCAGCTTTTCGTCTGCAGATACGCAGTATTTT. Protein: CASSFSSADTQYF.

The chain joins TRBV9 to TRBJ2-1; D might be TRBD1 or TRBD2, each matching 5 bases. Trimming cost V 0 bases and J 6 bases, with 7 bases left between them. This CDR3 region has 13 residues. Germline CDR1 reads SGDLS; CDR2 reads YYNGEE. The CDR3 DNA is TGTGCCAGCAGCGTAGGGGGGATCAATGAGCAGTTCTTC. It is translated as CASSVGGINEQFF.

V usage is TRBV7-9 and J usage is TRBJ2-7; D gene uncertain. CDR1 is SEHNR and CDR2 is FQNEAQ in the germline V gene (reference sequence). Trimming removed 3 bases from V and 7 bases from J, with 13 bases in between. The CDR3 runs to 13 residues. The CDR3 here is CASSFESHVEQYF. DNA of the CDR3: TGTGCCAGCAGCTTCGAAAGTCACGTAGAGCAGTACTTC.

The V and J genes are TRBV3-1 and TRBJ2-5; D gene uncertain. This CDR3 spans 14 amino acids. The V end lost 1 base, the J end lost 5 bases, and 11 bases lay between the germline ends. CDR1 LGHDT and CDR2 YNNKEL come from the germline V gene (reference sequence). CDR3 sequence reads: CASSQGGLGETQYF. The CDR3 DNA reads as TGTGCCAGCAGCCAAGGTGGGCTGGGGGAGACCCAGTACTTC.

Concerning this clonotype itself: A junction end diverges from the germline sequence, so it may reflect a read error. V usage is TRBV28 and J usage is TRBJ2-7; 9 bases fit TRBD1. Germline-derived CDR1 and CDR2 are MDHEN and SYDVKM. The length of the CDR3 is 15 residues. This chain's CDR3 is CARSGTGTTLTEQYF. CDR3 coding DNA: TGTGCCCGCAGCGGGACAGGGACCACCCTTACGGAGCAGTACTTC.